What follows is one TCR beta chain and its context. Its antigen is currently not known. Per-base quality was not reported, and no clone a single base away is much larger than it. TCRbeta CDR3 regions were amplified from genomic DNA by means of the immunoSEQ Assay, a bias-controlled multiplex PCR. Per the original workflow: The number of nucleated cells in each sample was estimated by amplification of reference gene primers within the assay. To quantify the absolute abundance of each unique TCRbeta CDR3 rearrangement, sequence reads were collapsed and filtered. Productive Simpson clonality was computed per sample as the square root of Simpson's diversity index over productive rearrangements. TCRdb took this table from immuneACCESS and kept in-frame rearrangements with V and J called. Such tables lack part of the clones; where checked against another copy, unresolved V genes explain under half of the gap, and the rest is unexplained. Clone size and the V and J calls come from that table; the DNA yielded D and trimming. Within this sample are around 94,000 clones, with around nine tenths of them counted one time only. The top ten hold roughly 3.1% of the sample.

Collaborating institutions collected whole blood in K2EDTA tubes following their own protocols. For TCRbeta analysis, collaborators shipped samples as frozen whole blood, isolated PBMCs, or DNA extracted from either of those sample types. The trim is 4 bases for V and 5 bases for J, with a gap of 12 bases between the germline ends. CDR1 and CDR2 are drawn from the germline V gene (reference sequence): LNHDA, SQIVND. The CDR3 spans 14 residues, from the cysteine through the phenylalanine. The CDR3 DNA has 42 bases and is translated from base 1. The source of the sample is a study of blood T cell repertoires in COVID-19 (dated by TCRdb to the early 2020s). Study-level background: Samples from collaborators originated in the United States, Italy and Spain and spanned both the acute and convalescent phases of COVID-19. The material from the prospective study consisted of cDNA or gDNA derived from T cells, B-cell-depleted T cells, or PBMCs. Subjects who had been exposed to COVID-19, were actively infected with it, or had recovered from it provided the deeply sampled blood TCRbeta repertoires that made up the dataset. A freely available public database, intended as a resource for researchers studying the immune response to SARS-CoV-2, is where the repertoires were released. The samples were drawn from two sources: the first 160 participants of the ongoing ImmuneRACE study, and approximately 1,300 subjects contributed by 6 global collaborators. A de-identified subject ID, COVID-19 status, age in years and sex were almost always included in the sample metadata. Where available, HLA class I and class II types were obtained from metadata supplied by the sample provider rather than from assay-based typing. Broad study findings and their caveats: The quantity of clinical and demographic metadata differed by source and by participant and was supplied without curation.

This receptor was taken from a man aged 45-65 years with active or convalescent COVID-19. In this chain, TRBV19 is recombined with TRBJ1-5, with TRBD1 as a weak D call on 6 bases. What was sequenced was peripheral blood. The sequenced DNA is TGTGCCAGTAGTAAATCACAGGGTCATCAGCCCCAGCATTTT. Its product reads: CASSKSQGHQPQHF.